This T cell receptor (beta chain) comes out of a study of cytotoxic CD8 clonotypes in ibrutinib-treated CLL. Study information: Around 25 partial and 2 complete responses; at median approximately 68 months, approximately 15 remitted, 12 progressed. Sequencing produced an average of 255,043 productive templates and tens of thousands of productive rearrangements per sample. Broader study findings: Baseline values of clonality outstripped age-matched healthy donors and followed circulating CD8+ T-cell counts.

Repertoires were generated with immunoSEQ multiplex PCR, while TCRdb's copy carries only in-frame clones and drops some. This table has 250,000 to 350,000 clones, around 76% appearing once. About this clone: Its antigen is currently unknown.

The source is a human donor with chronic lymphocytic leukemia. This material consisted of PBMCs, taken at disease progression, from a patient treated with ibrutinib.

The CDR3 loop is CSVGGLLFRNNEQFF. CDR3 nucleotides: TGCAGCGTTGGTGGTCTGCTTTTTAGGAACAATGAGCAGTTCTTC. V is TRBV29-1 and J is TRBJ2-1; D not resolved. Deletions cut 4 bases from V and 5 bases from J, with 18 bases between. Germline V gene lookup returns CDR1 SQVTM and CDR2 ANQGSEA. The CDR3 covers 15 residues.